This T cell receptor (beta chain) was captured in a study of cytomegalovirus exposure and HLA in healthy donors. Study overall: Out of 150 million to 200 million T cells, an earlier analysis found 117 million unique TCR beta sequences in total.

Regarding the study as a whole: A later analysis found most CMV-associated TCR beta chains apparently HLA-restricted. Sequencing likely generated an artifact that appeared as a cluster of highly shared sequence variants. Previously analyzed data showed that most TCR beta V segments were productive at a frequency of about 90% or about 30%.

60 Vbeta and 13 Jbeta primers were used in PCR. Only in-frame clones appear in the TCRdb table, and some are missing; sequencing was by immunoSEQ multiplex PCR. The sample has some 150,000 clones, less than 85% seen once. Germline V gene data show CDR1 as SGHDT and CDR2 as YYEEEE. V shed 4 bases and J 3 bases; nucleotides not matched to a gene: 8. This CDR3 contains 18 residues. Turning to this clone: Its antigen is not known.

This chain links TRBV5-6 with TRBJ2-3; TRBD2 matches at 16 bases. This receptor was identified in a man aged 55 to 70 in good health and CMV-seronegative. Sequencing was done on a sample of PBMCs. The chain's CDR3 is CASSHGTSGRAGTDTQYF. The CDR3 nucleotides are TGTGCCAGCAGCCACGGGACTAGCGGGAGGGCCGGTACAGATACGCAGTATTTT.